The TCR beta chain described here comes from a study of cytomegalovirus exposure and HLA in healthy donors. Overall study results and limits: Several of the most significant clusters were apparently associated with common viral pathogens in a later analysis. Later on, an analysis showed TCR association rates differing by HLA locus, with DRB1 the most and HLA-C the fewest. Earlier analysis found most TCR beta V segments productive about 87% or about 30% of the time. A later analysis linked a missense variant in DCLRE1C to the trimming of TCR beta V and J genes.

PCR primers comprised 60 Vbeta and 13 Jbeta primers. Some clones are missing from TCRdb's copy, which holds only in-frame ones; the method was immunoSEQ multiplex PCR. Of 150,000 to 200,000 clones in the sample, approximately 80% are singletons; the top ten hold 1.1%. This clone was counted between two and nine times. Its specificity is unknown. Sequences were obtained from PBMCs. This receptor was identified in a woman between 40 and 55 years old in good health and CMV-seronegative.

The CDR3: CASSYLAEGYEQYF. CDR3 DNA sequence: TGTGCCAGCAGTTACCTAGCGGAGGGCTACGAGCAGTACTTC. The chain combines TRBV27 with TRBJ2-7; 7 bases agree with TRBD2. Trimming removed 4 bases from V and 3 bases from J; junction bases left unmatched: 6. CDR3 length: 14 residues. Germline V CDR1 and CDR2: MNHEY, SMNVEV (reference sequence).